These 22 T cell receptor beta chains share one sample of origin, sequenced in a study of blood T cell repertoires in COVID-19. Some clones are missing from TCRdb's copy, which holds only in-frame ones; the method was immunoSEQ multiplex PCR. The profile shows 150,000 to 200,000 clones, roughly 82% of them singletons. Sequenced sample: peripheral blood. Receptors were obtained from a woman younger than 45 with acute or convalescent COVID-19.

The table lists this clone with a count of one. V gene TRBV6-2 or TRBV6-3 combines with J gene TRBJ2-7; 9 positions match TRBD1. After removal of 2 bases from V and 0 bases from J, the junction contained 14 bases not matched to a gene. This CDR3 has 19 residues. Per the germline V gene, CDR1 is MNHEY and CDR2 is SVGEGT. The CDR3 loop reads CASSYVRDRDYRSSYEQYF. The CDR3 DNA reads as TGTGCCAGCAGTTACGTGCGGGACAGGGATTATCGGAGCTCCTACGAGCAGTACTTC.

This clone was counted only a few times. The J gene is TRBJ1-3, the V gene TRBV6-5; D may be TRBD1 (6 bases). Trimming took 4 bases from V and 0 from J, leaving 13 bases between them. The CDR3 extends over 16 amino acids. Germline V gives CDR1 MNHEY, CDR2 SVGAGI. Here the CDR3 DNA reads TGTGCCAGCAGTTCGTGGGGGCAGGGCTCTGGAAACACCATATATTTT. Translated: CASSSWGQGSGNTIYF.

V is TRBV19 and J is TRBJ2-7, with 10 bases matching TRBD1. Germline values: CDR1 LNHDA, CDR2 SQIVND (reference sequence). CDR3 length equals 15 residues. The trim removed 4 bases at V and 3 bases at J, leaving 6 bases unmatched. The CDR3 sequence is CASSTWDRGNYEQYF. CDR3 nucleotide sequence: TGTGCCAGTAGTACCTGGGACAGGGGTAACTACGAGCAGTACTTC.

This clone was seen once. The V and J genes are TRBV29-1 and TRBJ1-3, with D perhaps matching TRBD1 (6 bases). Germline values: CDR1 SQVTM, CDR2 ANQGSEA. The CDR3 runs to 12 residues. The V and J ends lost 4 bases and 4 bases respectively, with 8 bases between them. The CDR3 reads CSVATGGNTIYF. In nucleotides, the CDR3 is TGCAGCGTTGCGACAGGAGGAAACACCATATATTTT.

The gene calls are TRBV11-2 and TRBJ2-5; TRBD1 is a possible D gene (5 bases). Germline CDR1 reads SGHAT; CDR2 reads FQNNGV. The V end lost 7 bases, the J end lost 2 bases, and 17 bases lay between the germline ends. This CDR3 comprises 15 residues. The CDR3 DNA reads as TGTGCCAGCACTGCGAGTGGGGCAGGGCAAGAGACCCAGTACTTC. Its protein product is CASTASGAGQETQYF.

V is TRBV6-6 and J is TRBJ1-5, with 7 bases identical to TRBD1. The V gene's germline CDR1 is MNHNY and CDR2 SVGAGI (reference sequence). Germline trimming cut 8 bases from V and 0 bases from J; bases unmatched to any gene: 1. This CDR3 is 13 amino acids long. The DNA of the CDR3 is TGTGCCAGCGGGACAGTTAGCAATCAGCCCCAGCATTTT. Translating it yields CASGTVSNQPQHF.

The V call is TRBV2, the J call TRBJ2-7; D might be TRBD1 (8 bases). The germline gives CDR1 SNHLY, CDR2 FYNNEI. The CDR3 extends over 14 amino acids. V was cut by 8 bases and J by 4 bases, with 18 bases left in between. CDR3 residues: CASGGRQGTYEQYF. Here the CDR3 DNA reads TGTGCCAGCGGCGGGAGACAGGGGACGTACGAGCAGTACTTC.

The chain joins TRBV5-1 to TRBJ2-5; a weak D match, TRBD2 (6 bases). CDR3 length: 17 residues. Trimming shortened V by 1 base and J by 2 bases, and 18 bases separated the two germline ends. CDR1 is SGHRS and CDR2 is YFSETQ in the germline V gene. The CDR3 protein is CASSLKSGLGVQETQYF. CDR3 bases: TGCGCCAGCAGCTTGAAGAGCGGGTTAGGGGTACAAGAGACCCAGTACTTC.

J is TRBJ2-1 and V is TRBV7-2; TRBD2 agrees at 7 bases. The V and J ends lost 1 base and 3 bases, in that order; junction bases with no gene match: 0. The CDR3 is made up of 14 amino acids. Germline CDR1 reads SGHTA; CDR2 reads FQGNSA. In DNA form, the CDR3 reads TGTGCCAGCAGCTTAGGGGACTACTACAATGAGCAGTTCTTC. This sequence encodes CASSLGDYYNEQFF.

V gene TRBV18 combines with J gene TRBJ2-5, with D perhaps matching TRBD1 (5 bases). The CDR3 length is 16 residues. Trimming took off 1 base at V and 1 base at J, with 13 bases between the two ends. CDR1 is KGHSH, CDR2 LQKENI, per germline. The chain's CDR3 is CASSPRQAGFQETQYF. Written as DNA, the CDR3 is TGTGCCAGCTCACCACGCCAGGCAGGGTTCCAAGAGACCCAGTACTTC.

The chain joins TRBV28 to TRBJ1-1, with D possibly being TRBD1 (6 bases). Between the trimmed V and J ends, which lost 3 bases and 4 bases, there was a span of 9 bases. Per germline, CDR1 MDHEN and CDR2 SYDVKM. This CDR3 contains 13 residues. The CDR3 sequence: CASSFGGRTEAFF. The CDR3 nucleotides are TGTGCCAGCAGTTTTGGGGGCCGCACTGAAGCTTTCTTT. The entire variable domain, with the rest obtained from reference TRBV28 and TRBJ1-1, is as follows: DVKVTQSSRYLVKRTGEKVFLECVQDMDHENMFWYRQDPGLGLRLIYFSYDVKMKEKGDIPEGYSVSREKKERFSLILESASTNQTSMYLCASSFGGRTEAFFGQGTRLTVV.

The DNA of the CDR3 is TGTGCCAGCAGCGGAGGAGAGAATTCACCCCTCCACTTT. Residues: CASSGGENSPLHF. The J gene is TRBJ1-6, the V gene TRBV9; D not certain. Germline CDR1 SGDLS, CDR2 YYNGEE. Trimming cost V 3 bases and J 7 bases, with 8 bases left between them. The length of the CDR3 is 13 residues. Based on the CDR3 plus reference TRBV9 and TRBJ1-6, the full variable domain is DSGVTQTPKHLITATGQRVTLRCSPRSGDLSVYWYQQSLDQGLQFLIQYYNGEERAKGNILERFSAQQFPDLHSELNLSSLELGDSALYFCASSGGENSPLHFGNGTRLTVT.

The V and J genes are TRBV5-5 and TRBJ1-5; TRBD1 matches at 7 bases. V trimming: 0 bases; J trimming: 2 bases; junction bases outside the gene matches: 8. CDR3 length: 17 residues. From germline, CDR1 is SGHKS and CDR2 YYEKEE (reference sequence). CDR3 loop: CASSLGPGTVGNQPQHF. The CDR3 DNA is TGTGCCAGCAGCTTGGGTCCGGGGACAGTGGGCAATCAGCCCCAGCATTTT.

This chain uses TRBV19 with TRBJ1-2; 7 bases fit TRBD1. This CDR3 region has 15 residues. Losses at the gene ends were 7 bases for V and 6 bases for J; bases not matched to a gene: 14. Germline CDR1 is LNHDA and CDR2 is SQIVND (reference sequence). CDR3 protein: CASTGFGTDLNGYTF. The CDR3 bases are TGTGCCAGTACGGGATTTGGGACAGACCTAAATGGCTACACCTTC.

The V call is TRBV19, the J call TRBJ1-2; D ambiguous. CDR1 and CDR2 from the germline V gene are LNHDA and SQIVND (reference sequence). V was cut by 7 bases and J by 5 bases, with 11 bases left in between. This CDR3 comprises 12 residues. CDR3 loop: CASTEGGYGYTF. The CDR3 DNA is TGTGCCAGTACCGAAGGAGGTTATGGCTACACCTTC.

V gene TRBV4-2 combines with J gene TRBJ2-5; perhaps TRBD1 as D (6 bases). V was trimmed by 0 bases and J by 4 bases, leaving 9 bases between them. The germline V gene encodes CDR1 LGHNA and CDR2 YNFKEQ. The CDR3 consists of 14 residues. The CDR3 DNA follows: TGTGCCAGCAGCCAAGATACAGGGACAGAGACCCAGTACTTC. Amino acid sequence: CASSQDTGTETQYF.

The chain employs TRBV6-4 and TRBJ2-7; D is ambiguous. Trimming took 3 bases from V and 2 from J, leaving 8 bases between them. The CDR3 sequence is 13 residues long. CDR1 and CDR2 (germline): MRHNA, SNTAGT. The CDR3 nucleotides are TGTGCCAGCAGTGATTCGTTTACCTACGAGCAGTACTTC. Translating gives CASSDSFTYEQYF.

The rearrangement uses TRBV15 and TRBJ2-2; D is unresolved. Germline-derived CDR1 and CDR2 are LNHNV and YYDKDF (reference sequence). V was clipped by 5 bases and J by 4 bases, with 14 bases between them. The CDR3 has 15 amino acids. In DNA form, the CDR3 reads TGTGCCACCAGCGGCGTTTCGGGTATCACCGGGGAGCTGTTTTTT. Translated: CATSGVSGITGELFF.

The V and J genes are TRBV6-2 or TRBV6-3 and TRBJ2-2, with D possibly being TRBD1 (5 bases). The CDR3 consists of 17 residues. V was cut by 4 bases and J by 5 bases, with 20 bases left in between. Germline V gene data show CDR1 as MNHEY and CDR2 as SVGEGT. The CDR3 reads CASSLGKKGRVTGELFF. Written as DNA, the CDR3 is TGTGCCAGCAGTTTGGGGAAGAAGGGGCGCGTTACCGGGGAGCTGTTTTTT.

The gene calls are TRBV27 and TRBJ1-3, with 10 bases that match TRBD1. Per germline, CDR1 MNHEY and CDR2 SMNVEV (reference sequence). CDR3 length equals 14 residues. V lost 6 bases, J lost 4 bases, and 3 bases stayed unmatched. The CDR3 bases are TGTGCCAGCAGAGGGACAGGGGTAGGAAACACCATATATTTT. It codes for CASRGTGVGNTIYF.

Written as DNA, the CDR3 is TGTGCCAGCAGCCGTATAGGGGGTTTGGACGAGCAGTACTTC. Translation: CASSRIGGLDEQYF. The chain recombines TRBV7-3 with TRBJ2-7; possibly TRBD1 for D (6 bases). V gave up 5 bases and J gave up 5 bases, with 16 bases separating them. The CDR3 runs 14 residues. Per the germline V gene, CDR1 is SGHTA and CDR2 is FQGTGA.

CDR3 protein: CASSRGQGMGSYEQYF. In nucleotides, the CDR3 is TGTGCCAGCAGCCGCGGACAGGGGATGGGCTCCTACGAGCAGTACTTC. This chain connects TRBV3-1 (or the pseudogene TRBV3-2) to TRBJ2-7; TRBD1 aligns across 9 bases. Germline loops: CDR1 LGHDT, CDR2 YNNKEL (reference sequence). This CDR3 is 16 amino acids long. V lost 4 bases, J lost 0 bases, and 7 bases stayed unmatched.